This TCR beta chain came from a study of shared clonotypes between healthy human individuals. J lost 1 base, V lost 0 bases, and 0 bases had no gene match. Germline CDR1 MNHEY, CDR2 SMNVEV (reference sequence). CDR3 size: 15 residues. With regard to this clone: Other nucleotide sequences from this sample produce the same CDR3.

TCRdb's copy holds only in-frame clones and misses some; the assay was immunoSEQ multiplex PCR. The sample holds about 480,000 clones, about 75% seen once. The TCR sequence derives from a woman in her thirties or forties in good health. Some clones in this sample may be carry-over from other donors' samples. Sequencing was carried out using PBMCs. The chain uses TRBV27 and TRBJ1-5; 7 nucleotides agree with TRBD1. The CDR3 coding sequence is TGTGCCAGCAGTTTATCGGGACAGAGCAATCAGCCCCAGCATTTT. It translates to CASSLSGQSNQPQHF.